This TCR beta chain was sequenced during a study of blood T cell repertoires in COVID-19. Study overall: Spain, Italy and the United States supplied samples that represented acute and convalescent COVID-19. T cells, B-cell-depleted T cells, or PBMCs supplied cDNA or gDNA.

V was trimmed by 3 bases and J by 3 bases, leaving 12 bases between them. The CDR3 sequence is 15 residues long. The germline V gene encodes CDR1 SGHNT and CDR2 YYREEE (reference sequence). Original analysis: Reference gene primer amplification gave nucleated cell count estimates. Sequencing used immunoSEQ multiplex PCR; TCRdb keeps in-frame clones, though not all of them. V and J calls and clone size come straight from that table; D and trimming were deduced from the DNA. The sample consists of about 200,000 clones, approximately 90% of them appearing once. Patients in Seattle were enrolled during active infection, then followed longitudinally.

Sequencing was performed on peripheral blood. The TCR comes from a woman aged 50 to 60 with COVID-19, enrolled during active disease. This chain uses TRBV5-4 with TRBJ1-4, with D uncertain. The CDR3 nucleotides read TGTGCCAGCAGCTCACTGAGTGGGCCTAATGAAAAACTGTTTTTT. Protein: CASSSLSGPNEKLFF.